The next 2 T cell receptor beta chains were all read from a single sample in a study of regulatory T cells in long-lasting Graves disease. Time point meaning: newly diagnosed GD, antithyroid drugs for less than 3 months. RNA from PBMCs was the source of the TCR library. Relying on iRepertoire HTBI primers and Arm-PCR of CDR3 regions, the team built TCR beta libraries. TCRdb re-derived calls from the multiplex PCR reads in MiXCR, one entry per CDR3 protein. The sample carries 550,000 or so distinct CDR3 sequences, around 12% recorded once. This sample was also put to use in a study of T cells in Graves' hyperthyroidism and ophthalmopathy.

This sample comprised peripheral blood mononuclear cells (PBMCs), obtained at new diagnosis, from a patient treated with antithyroid drugs. These receptors were obtained from a young woman with Graves disease.

In this sample, this clonotype turned up many times. The chain has TRBV6-2 or TRBV6-3 and TRBJ2-7; D gene ambiguous. Deletions cut 6 bases from V and 3 bases from J, with 9 bases between. Germline V gene sequence: CDR1 MNHEY, CDR2 SVGEGT. CDR3 length equals 12 residues. The CDR3 loop is CASSVSFYEQYF. Here the CDR3 DNA reads TGTGCCAGCAGCGTTTCATTCTACGAGCAGTACTTC.

V and J are TRBV7-9 and TRBJ1-6, with D hard to call. Looked up from germline, CDR1 is SEHNR and CDR2 is FQNEAQ (reference sequence). CDR3 length: 16 residues. Trimming stripped 7 bases from V and 0 bases from J, with 13 bases between. This CDR3 is CASNPGSSSYNSPLHF. In nucleotides, the CDR3 is TGTGCCAGCAATCCGGGGTCGAGCTCCTATAATTCACCCCTCCACTTT.